This T cell receptor beta chain was profiled in a study of T cells expressing NK-cell markers. Study-wide background: Out of eight donors sequenced, seven tested HCMV-seropositive and the remaining one seronegative.

On this clonotype: Antigen: not known.

5'RACE template switching with UMIs produced the TCR beta cDNA. TCRdb reprocessed the 5' RACE reads, keeping one entry per CDR3 protein, no DNA. This sample's table reports more than 400,000 distinct CDR3 sequences. Findings and caveats of the study: Each of a handful of donors carried dominant NKG2C+ clonotypes accounting for roughly 1.0-7.5% of CD8+ T cells.

Germline CDR1 reads DFQATT; CDR2 reads SNEGSKA (reference sequence). This CDR3 is 13 amino acids long. The TCR comes from a woman aged 18 to 75 in good health. The chain is built from TRBV20-1 and TRBJ2-7; TCRdb reports TRBD1, a call that lacks DNA to check it against. Material for sequencing was blood T cells: a sorted CD56 or NKG2C T cell subset, CD4+ or CD8+ T cells, or bulk PBMC T cells (not recorded which). CDR3 sequence: CSARYRGDYEQYF.